This T cell receptor beta chain was captured by sequencing in a study of molecular identifiers for immune sequencing clone quantification. TCR libraries were built in bulk with a published protocol and specific TCR primers. TCRdb analysed the PCR reads with MiXCR anew, one entry per CDR3 protein. The data contain about 640,000 distinct CDR3 sequences, 20% of them seen just once; the ten biggest clones take up roughly 0.83%. Ten or more counts support this clonotype. V was clipped by 9 bases and J by 0 bases, with 9 bases between them. CDR3 length: 13 residues. Germline CDR1 reads KGHDR; CDR2 reads SFDVKD.

Sequenced input: naive CD8+ T cells from blood, with Jurkat cell RNA spiked in. Subset given: FACS-sorted CD8+CD4-CCR7+CD45RA+ naive T cells. This receptor was obtained from a human donor in good health. Some libraries in this study had Jurkat cell RNA spiked in. The chain is built from TRBV24-1 and TRBJ2-3; no clear D. The CDR3 bases are TGTGCCACCGTTGACCCAAGCACAGATACGCAGTATTTT. Translating it yields CATVDPSTDTQYF.